This T cell receptor beta chain emerged from a study of blood T cell repertoires in COVID-19. Study background: The United States, Italy and Spain provided the acute and convalescent COVID-19 samples. PBMCs, B-cell-depleted T cells, or T cells provided the cDNA or gDNA that made up the material.

TCRdb's copy holds only in-frame clones and misses some; the assay was immunoSEQ multiplex PCR. The sample records over 130,000 clones, around 90% being singletons. CDR1 and CDR2 (germline): MDHEN, SYDVKM. This CDR3 is built from 15 residues. The V gene end was trimmed by 6 bases and the J gene end by 5 bases; junction bases not matched to a gene: 9. The sequence came from a human donor in a cohort sampled during active COVID-19. The V and J genes are TRBV28 and TRBJ2-3; 9 positions agree with TRBD2. The sample comprised peripheral blood. CDR3 sequence (DNA): TGTGCCAGCAGCCCTCCCGGTAGCGGGAGAGATACGCAGTATTTT. Its translation: CASSPPGSGRDTQYF.